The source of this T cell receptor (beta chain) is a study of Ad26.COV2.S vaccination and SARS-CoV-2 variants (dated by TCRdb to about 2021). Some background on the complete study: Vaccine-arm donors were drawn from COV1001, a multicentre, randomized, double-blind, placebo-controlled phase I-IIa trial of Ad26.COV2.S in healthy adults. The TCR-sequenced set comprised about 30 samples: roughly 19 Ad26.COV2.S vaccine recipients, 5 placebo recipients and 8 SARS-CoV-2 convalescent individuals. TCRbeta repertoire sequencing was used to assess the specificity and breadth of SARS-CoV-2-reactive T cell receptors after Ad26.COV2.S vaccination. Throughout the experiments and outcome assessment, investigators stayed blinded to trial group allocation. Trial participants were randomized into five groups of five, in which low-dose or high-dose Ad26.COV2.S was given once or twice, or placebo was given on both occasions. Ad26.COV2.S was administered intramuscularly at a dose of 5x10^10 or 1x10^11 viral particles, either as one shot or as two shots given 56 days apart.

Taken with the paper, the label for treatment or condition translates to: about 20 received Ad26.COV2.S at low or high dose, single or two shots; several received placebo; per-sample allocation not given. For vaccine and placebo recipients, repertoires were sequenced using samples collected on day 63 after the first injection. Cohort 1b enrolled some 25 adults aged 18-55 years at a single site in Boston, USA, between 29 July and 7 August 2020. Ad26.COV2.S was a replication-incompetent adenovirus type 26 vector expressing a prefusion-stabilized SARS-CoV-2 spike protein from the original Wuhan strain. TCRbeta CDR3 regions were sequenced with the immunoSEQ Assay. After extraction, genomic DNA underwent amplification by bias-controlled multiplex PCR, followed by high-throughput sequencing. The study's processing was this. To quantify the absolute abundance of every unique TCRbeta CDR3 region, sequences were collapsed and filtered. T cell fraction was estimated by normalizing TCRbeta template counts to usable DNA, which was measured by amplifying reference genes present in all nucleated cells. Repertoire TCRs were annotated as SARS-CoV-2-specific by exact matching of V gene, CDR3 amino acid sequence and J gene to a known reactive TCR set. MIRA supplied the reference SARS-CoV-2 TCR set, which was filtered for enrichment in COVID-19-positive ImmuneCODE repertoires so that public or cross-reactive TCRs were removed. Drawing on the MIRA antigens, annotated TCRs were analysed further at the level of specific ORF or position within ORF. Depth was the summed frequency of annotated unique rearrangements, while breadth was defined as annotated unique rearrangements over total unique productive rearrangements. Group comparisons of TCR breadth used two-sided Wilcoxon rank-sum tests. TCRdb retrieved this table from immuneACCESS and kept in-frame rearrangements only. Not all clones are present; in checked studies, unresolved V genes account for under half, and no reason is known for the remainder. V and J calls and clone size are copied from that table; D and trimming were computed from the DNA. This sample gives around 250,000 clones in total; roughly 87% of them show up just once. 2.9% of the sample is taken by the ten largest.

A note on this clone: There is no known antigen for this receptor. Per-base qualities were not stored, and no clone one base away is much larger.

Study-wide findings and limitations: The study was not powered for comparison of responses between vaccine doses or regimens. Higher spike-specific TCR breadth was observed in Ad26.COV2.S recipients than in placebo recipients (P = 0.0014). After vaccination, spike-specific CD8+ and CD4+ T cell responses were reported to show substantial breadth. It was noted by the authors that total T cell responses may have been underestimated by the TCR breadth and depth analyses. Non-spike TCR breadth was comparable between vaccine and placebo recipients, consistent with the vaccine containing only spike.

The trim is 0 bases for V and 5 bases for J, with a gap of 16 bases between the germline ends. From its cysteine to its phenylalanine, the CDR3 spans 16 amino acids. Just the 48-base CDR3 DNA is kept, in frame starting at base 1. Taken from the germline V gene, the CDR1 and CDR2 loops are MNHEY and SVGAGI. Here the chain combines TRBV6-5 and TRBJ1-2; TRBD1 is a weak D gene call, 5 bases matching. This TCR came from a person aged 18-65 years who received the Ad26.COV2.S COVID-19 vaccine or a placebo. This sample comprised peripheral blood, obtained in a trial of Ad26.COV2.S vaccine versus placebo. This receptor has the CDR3 CASSYSEEQDPYGYTF. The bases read TGTGCCAGCAGTTACTCGGAAGAACAGGATCCGTATGGCTACACCTTC.